This paragraph covers one T cell receptor beta chain sequence. Antigen specificity is unknown. Germline CDR1 reads MNHEY; CDR2 reads SVGAGI. Trimming cost V 3 bases and J 5 bases, with 13 bases left between them. The CDR3 runs to 14 residues. The entry originates in a study of T cell responses to AZD1222 COVID-19 vaccine. Study at large: Second-dose recipients at about 4 or about 12 weeks were treated as one pooled group. Findings and caveats of the study: Recipients of two AZD1222 doses showed rising Spike-specific TCR breadth and depth. It was only six AZD1222 recipients who were seropositive at baseline.

Here immunoSEQ multiplex PCR was the method, and the copy in TCRdb shows in-frame clones only, minus some. The sample includes approximately 110,000 clones, about 85% seen only once; the top ten take 4.5% to 6.5%. This receptor was identified in an adult in good health. This specimen was peripheral blood, taken on day 0 of AZD1222 vaccination. The chain uses TRBV6-5 and TRBJ2-5; possible D gene TRBD2, 6 bases. CDR3 DNA sequence: TGTGCCAGCAGTTATAATCCAGGGAGGGAGACCCAGTACTTC. Its translation is CASSYNPGRETQYF.